This TCR beta chain was sequenced in a study of beta chain features in type 1 diabetes. The entirety of the isolated RNA underwent reverse transcription, so expressed TCRB transcripts were sequenced. Generated by immunoSEQ multiplex PCR, the TCRdb table keeps only in-frame clones and is missing some. Altogether more than 300,000 clones are present, about 14% being singletons, with the ten largest covering 0.019%. Sampling consisted of one heparinised blood draw per donor, averaging roughly 110 mL. Germline values: CDR1 SGHVS, CDR2 FQNEAQ. Trimming cost V 3 bases and J 6 bases; bases outside gene matches: 13. The CDR3 contains 18 residues. Findings and caveats of the study: VDJ junctions in type 1 diabetes patients carried more deletions and fewer insertions. When Type 1 diabetes patients were examined, their TCRB CDR3s proved moderately but significantly shorter in all four CD4+ subsets.

In its sample, this clone was seen a few times. No antigen is known for it. The sequence was obtained from a woman younger than 30 in good health. This chain uses TRBV7-8 with TRBJ2-2, with 10 nucleotides matching TRBD2. Sequencing input: naive CD4+ T cells from blood. This chain's CDR3 is CASSFRASGRAKAGELFF. CDR3 nucleotides: TGTGCCAGCAGCTTCCGTGCCAGCGGGAGGGCCAAGGCCGGGGAGCTGTTTTTT.